A single sample gave rise to the 16 T cell receptor beta chains below, sequenced in a study of T-cell reconstitution after alpha-beta-depleted transplantation in children. Unique molecular identifiers featured in how the TCRbeta library was prepared. MiXCR was run by TCRdb on the PCR reads, yielding one entry per CDR3 protein. The data show approximately 510,000 distinct CDR3 sequences, about 16% seen once. The sequencing used PBMCs from the stem cell graft donor, collected from the stem cell graft. Receptor source: a human donor who donated a stem cell graft to a child with acute lymphoblastic leukemia.

There are a few counts of this clonotype. The J gene is TRBJ1-1, the V gene TRBV5-1; D is unresolved. This CDR3 spans 15 amino acids. With 0 bases removed from V and 4 bases from J, the gap between germline ends came to 13 bases. Germline-derived CDR1 and CDR2 are SGHRS and YFSETQ. CDR3: CASSLDDPAGTEAFF. Written as DNA, the CDR3 is TGCGCCAGCAGCTTGGATGACCCAGCTGGCACTGAAGCTTTCTTT.

This clonotype was detected only a few times. The rearrangement uses TRBV9 and TRBJ1-3, with D tentatively TRBD1 (6 bases). Germline CDR1 SGDLS, CDR2 YYNGEE. This CDR3 has 16 amino acids. Trimming stripped 2 bases from V and 2 bases from J, with 14 bases between. The DNA for the CDR3 is TGTGCCAGCAGCGTCACTCCGACAGGTACTGGAAACACCATATATTTT. This sequence encodes CASSVTPTGTGNTIYF.

V gene TRBV12-3 or TRBV12-4 combines with J gene TRBJ2-7; 7 bases agree with TRBD1. This CDR3 spans 13 amino acids. Trimming removed 3 bases from V and 6 bases from J; junction bases left unmatched: 5. CDR3 amino acids: CASSFVPGGEQYF. In DNA form, the CDR3 reads TGTGCCAGCAGTTTTGTTCCAGGGGGCGAGCAGTACTTC.

The V gene is TRBV4-1, the J gene TRBJ1-2; 8 bases match TRBD1. CDR1 MGHRA and CDR2 YSYEKL come from the germline V gene. This CDR3 comprises 15 residues. V gave up 4 bases and J gave up 3 bases; unmatched junction bases: 7. CDR3 DNA: TGCGCCAGCAGCCCGACAGGGGATTTACACTATGGCTACACCTTC. Residues: CASSPTGDLHYGYTF.

The chain links TRBV20-1 to TRBJ2-5; D gene uncertain. Trimming left V 2 bases short and J 2 bases short, with 9 bases between. Germline V gives CDR1 DFQATT, CDR2 SNEGSKA (reference sequence). The CDR3 has 13 residues. DNA for the CDR3: TGCAGTGCTAGACTTGCACTTCAAGAGACCCAGTACTTC. Encoded protein: CSARLALQETQYF.

The V gene is TRBV5-1, the J gene TRBJ1-2; 8 bases align to TRBD1. This CDR3 region has 14 residues. The trim removed 7 bases at V and 2 bases at J, leaving 7 bases unmatched. Germline V gene data show CDR1 as SGHRS and CDR2 as YFSETQ. CDR3 protein: CASGPGQGNYGYTF. In nucleotides, the CDR3 is TGCGCCAGCGGCCCCGGACAGGGAAACTATGGCTACACCTTC.

This clonotype occurred a few times. The genes are TRBV2 and TRBJ2-3; 8 bases match TRBD2. Germline V CDR1 and CDR2: SNHLY, FYNNEI. CDR3 length equals 15 residues. The V segment lost 5 bases and the J segment 2 bases; nucleotides outside the gene matches: 6. Written as DNA, the CDR3 is TGTGCCAGCAGTACTAGCGGAGCCTACACAGATACGCAGTATTTT. Translated: CASSTSGAYTDTQYF.

This clonotype was counted a few times. The J gene is TRBJ1-5, the V gene TRBV6-2 or TRBV6-3, with 7 bases fitting TRBD1. Losses at the gene ends were 7 bases for V and 4 bases for J; bases not matched to a gene: 19. Germline V lookup: CDR1 MNHEY, CDR2 SVGEGT. CDR3 length: 18 amino acids. In DNA form, the CDR3 reads TGTGCCAGCACCTCCAACCCCGGGACAGCCGGGGGGAATCAGCCCCAGCATTTT. Its protein product is CASTSNPGTAGGNQPQHF.

The chain carries TRBV7-8 and TRBJ1-1; 7 nucleotides match TRBD1. Germline V gives CDR1 SGHVS, CDR2 FQNEAQ. CDR3 length: 14 amino acids. V lost 5 bases to trimming and J lost 4 bases; unmatched junction nucleotides: 7. This CDR3 reads CASSVDRVVTEAFF. In nucleotides, the CDR3 is TGTGCCAGCAGCGTAGACAGGGTAGTCACTGAAGCTTTCTTT.

This clonotype has a handful of counts. The rearrangement joins TRBV5-6 to TRBJ2-3, with 13 bases that match TRBD2. The CDR3 has 16 residues. J lost 2 bases, V lost 4 bases, and 4 bases had no gene match. Germline V CDR1 and CDR2: SGHDT, YYEEEE. The CDR3 sequence: CASSEGLAGFTDTQYF. The CDR3 nucleotides read TGTGCCAGCAGCGAGGGACTAGCGGGATTCACAGATACGCAGTATTTT.

The V gene is TRBV7-6, the J gene TRBJ2-3; 9 bases agree with TRBD2. V lost 4 bases and J lost 4; bases outside the gene matches: 6. CDR1 is SGHVS, CDR2 FNYEAQ, per germline. There are 15 residues in the CDR3. The CDR3 loop reads CASSSKAGGPDTQYF. In DNA form, the CDR3 reads TGTGCCAGCAGCTCTAAAGCGGGAGGCCCAGATACGCAGTATTTT. Drawing the rest from reference TRBV7-6 and TRBJ2-3, the complete variable domain is GAGVSQSPRYKVTKRGQDVALRCDPISGHVSLYWYRQALGQGPEFLTYFNYEAQQDKSGLPNDRFSAERPEGSISTLTIQRTEQRDSAMYRCASSSKAGGPDTQYFGPGTRLTVL.

There are a few counts of this clonotype. The chain combines TRBV10-3 with TRBJ1-1; D not certain. V was trimmed by 2 bases and J by 7 bases, leaving 8 bases between them. Looked up from germline, CDR1 is ENHRY and CDR2 is SYGVKD. The CDR3 sequence is 12 residues long. The CDR3 loop reads CAISEGRFEAFF. In nucleotides, the CDR3 is TGTGCCATCAGTGAGGGCAGGTTTGAAGCTTTCTTT.

This clonotype occurred a few times. The CDR3 nucleotides are TGCAGCGTTGAAGGGTTCTACTATGGCTACACCTTC. Its protein is CSVEGFYYGYTF. V and J are TRBV29-1 and TRBJ1-2; D call uncertain. The V end lost 1 base, the J end lost 3 bases, and 6 bases lay between the germline ends. Germline V lookup: CDR1 SQVTM, CDR2 ANQGSEA. This CDR3 is 12 amino acids long.

This clonotype occurred a few times. The chain links TRBV7-9 to TRBJ2-7; 7 bases agree with TRBD1. The V segment lost 1 base and the J segment 5 bases; nucleotides outside the gene matches: 5. CDR3 length: 14 amino acids. Germline-derived CDR1 and CDR2 are SEHNR and FQNEAQ (reference sequence). The CDR3: CASSLGGQVNEQYF. CDR3 coding DNA: TGTGCCAGCAGCTTAGGAGGACAGGTGAACGAGCAGTACTTC.

This chain uses TRBV20-1 with TRBJ2-7; 9 positions agree with TRBD2. The CDR3 is 15 residues long. CDR1 is DFQATT, CDR2 SNEGSKA, per germline (reference sequence). V lost 3 bases, J lost 2 bases, and 8 bases stayed unmatched. CDR3 loop: CSARGTSGYAYEQYF. The DNA of the CDR3 is TGCAGTGCTAGGGGCACTAGCGGGTACGCCTACGAGCAGTACTTC.

This clonotype was detected a few times. The chain carries TRBV5-1 and TRBJ1-1; TRBD1 aligns across 7 bases. J was trimmed by 3 bases and V by 2 bases; bases with no gene match: 7. This CDR3 is built from 15 residues. Germline values: CDR1 SGHRS, CDR2 YFSETQ. The CDR3 region has the DNA TGCGCCAGCAGCTTCGTGACAGGGTCGCACACTGAAGCTTTCTTT. Translation gives CASSFVTGSHTEAFF.